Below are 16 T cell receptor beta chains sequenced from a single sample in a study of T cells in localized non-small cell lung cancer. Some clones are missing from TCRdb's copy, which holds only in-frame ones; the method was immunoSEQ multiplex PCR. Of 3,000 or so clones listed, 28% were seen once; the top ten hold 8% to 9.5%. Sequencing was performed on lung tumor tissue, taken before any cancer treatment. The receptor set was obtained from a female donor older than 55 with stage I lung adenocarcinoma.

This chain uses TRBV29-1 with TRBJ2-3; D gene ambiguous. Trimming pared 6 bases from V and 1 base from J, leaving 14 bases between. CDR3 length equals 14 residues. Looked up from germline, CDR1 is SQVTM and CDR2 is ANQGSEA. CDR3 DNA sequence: TGCAGCGTGGGTTATGGGGTTGGCACAGATACGCAGTATTTT. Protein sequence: CSVGYGVGTDTQYF.

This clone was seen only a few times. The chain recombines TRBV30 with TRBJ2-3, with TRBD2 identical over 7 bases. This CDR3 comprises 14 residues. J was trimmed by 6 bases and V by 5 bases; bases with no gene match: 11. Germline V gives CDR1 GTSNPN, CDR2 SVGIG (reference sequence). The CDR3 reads CAWGRGGSEDTQYF. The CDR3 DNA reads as TGTGCCTGGGGACGTGGCGGGAGTGAGGATACGCAGTATTTT.

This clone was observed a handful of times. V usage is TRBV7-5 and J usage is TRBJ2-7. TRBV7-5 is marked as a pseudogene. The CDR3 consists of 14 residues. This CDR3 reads CASSLAAQSYEQYF. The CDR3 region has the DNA TGTGCCAGCAGCTTAGCAGCCCAGTCCTACGAGCAGTACTTC.

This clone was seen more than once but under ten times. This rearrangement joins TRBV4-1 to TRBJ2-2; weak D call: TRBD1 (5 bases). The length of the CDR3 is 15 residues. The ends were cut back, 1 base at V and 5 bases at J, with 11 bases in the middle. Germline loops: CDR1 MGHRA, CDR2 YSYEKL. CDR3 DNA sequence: TGCGCCAGCAGCCAAGTTTCAGGGTCGACCGGGGAGCTGTTTTTT. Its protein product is CASSQVSGSTGELFF.

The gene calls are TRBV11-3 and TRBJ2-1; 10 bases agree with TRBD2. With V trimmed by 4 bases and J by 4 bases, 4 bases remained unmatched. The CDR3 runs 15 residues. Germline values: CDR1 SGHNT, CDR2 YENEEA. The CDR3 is CASSSGTSVYNEQFF. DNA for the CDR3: TGTGCCAGCAGCTCCGGGACTAGCGTATACAATGAGCAGTTCTTC.

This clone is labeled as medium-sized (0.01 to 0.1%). The CDR3: CASRGLAGVEQFF. The CDR3 region has the DNA TGTGCCAGCAGAGGACTAGCGGGAGTTGAGCAGTTCTTC. The genes are TRBV6-8 and TRBJ2-1; 13 bases map to TRBD2. V gave up 6 bases and J gave up 9 bases; unmatched junction bases: 2. Germline CDR1 is MNHGY and CDR2 is SAAAGT. This CDR3 is 13 amino acids long.

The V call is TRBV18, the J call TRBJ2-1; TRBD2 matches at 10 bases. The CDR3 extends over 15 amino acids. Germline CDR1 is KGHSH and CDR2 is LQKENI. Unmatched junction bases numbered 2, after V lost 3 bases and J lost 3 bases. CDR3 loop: CASSPLAGDYNEQFF. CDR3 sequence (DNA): TGTGCCAGCTCACCGCTAGCGGGAGACTACAATGAGCAGTTCTTC.

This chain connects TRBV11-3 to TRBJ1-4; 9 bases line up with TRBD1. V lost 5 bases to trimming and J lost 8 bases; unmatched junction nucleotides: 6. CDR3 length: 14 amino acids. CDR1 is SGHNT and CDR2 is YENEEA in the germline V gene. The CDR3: CASSVQGAQEKLFF. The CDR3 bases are TGTGCCAGCAGCGTACAGGGGGCGCAGGAAAAACTGTTTTTT.

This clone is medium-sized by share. Here the CDR3 DNA reads TGTGCCAGCAGTGACTGGGGCGGGAGCCGAGACATTCAGTACTTC. It yields the protein CASSDWGGSRDIQYF. This rearrangement joins TRBV9 to TRBJ2-4; 7 bases line up with TRBD2. Germline V gene lookup returns CDR1 SGDLS and CDR2 YYNGEE. The CDR3 covers 15 residues. V was pared by 5 bases and J by 8 bases, with 13 bases of the junction left unmatched.

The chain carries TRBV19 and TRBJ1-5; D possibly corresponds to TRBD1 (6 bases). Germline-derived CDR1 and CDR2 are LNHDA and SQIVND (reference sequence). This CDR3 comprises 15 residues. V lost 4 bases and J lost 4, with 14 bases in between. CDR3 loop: CASSTRTVRNQPQHF. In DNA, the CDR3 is TGTGCCAGTAGTACGCGGACAGTGAGGAATCAGCCCCAGCATTTT.

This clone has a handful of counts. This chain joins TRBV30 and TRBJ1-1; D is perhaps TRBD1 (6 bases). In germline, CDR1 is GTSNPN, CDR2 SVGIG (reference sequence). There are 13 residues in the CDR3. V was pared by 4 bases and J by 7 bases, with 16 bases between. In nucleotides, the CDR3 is TGTGCCTGGATGATCGTTCGGGGGCTTGAAGCTTTCTTT. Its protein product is CAWMIVRGLEAFF.

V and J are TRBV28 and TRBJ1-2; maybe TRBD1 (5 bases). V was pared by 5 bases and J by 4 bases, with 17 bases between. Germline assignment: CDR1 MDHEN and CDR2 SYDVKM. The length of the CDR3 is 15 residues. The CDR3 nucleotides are TGTGCCAGCAGTGGATTAGGAGAGGGGCCCTATGGCTACACCTTC. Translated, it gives CASSGLGEGPYGYTF.

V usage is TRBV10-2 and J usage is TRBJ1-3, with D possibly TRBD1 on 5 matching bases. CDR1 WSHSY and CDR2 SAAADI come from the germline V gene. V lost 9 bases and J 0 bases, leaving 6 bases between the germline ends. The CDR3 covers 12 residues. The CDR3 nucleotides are TGCGCCAGTCAGGGCTCTGGAAACACCATATATTTT. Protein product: CASQGSGNTIYF.

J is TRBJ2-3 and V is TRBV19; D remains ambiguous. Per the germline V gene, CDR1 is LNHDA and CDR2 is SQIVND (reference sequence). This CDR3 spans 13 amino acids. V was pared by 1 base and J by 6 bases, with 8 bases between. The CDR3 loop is CASSIVSVDTQYF. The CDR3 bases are TGTGCCAGTAGTATAGTTTCCGTGGATACGCAGTATTTT. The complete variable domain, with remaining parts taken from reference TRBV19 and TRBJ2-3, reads DGGITQSPKYLFRKEGQNVTLSCEQNLNHDAMYWYRQDPGQGLRLIYYSQIVNDFQKGDIAEGYSVSREKKESFPLTVTSAQKNPTAFYLCASSIVSVDTQYFGPGTRLTVL.

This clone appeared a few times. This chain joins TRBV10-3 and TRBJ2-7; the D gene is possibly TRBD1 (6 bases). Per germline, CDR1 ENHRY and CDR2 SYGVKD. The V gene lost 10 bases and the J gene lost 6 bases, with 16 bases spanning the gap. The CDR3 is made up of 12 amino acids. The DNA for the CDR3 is TGTGCCAGTTCAAAAATAGGGGGCGAGCAGTACTTC. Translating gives CASSKIGGEQYF.

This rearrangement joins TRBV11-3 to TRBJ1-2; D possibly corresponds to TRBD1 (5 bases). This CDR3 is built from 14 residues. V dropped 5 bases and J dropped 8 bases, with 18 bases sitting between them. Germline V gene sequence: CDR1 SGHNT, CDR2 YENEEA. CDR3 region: CASSPAGERKGYTF. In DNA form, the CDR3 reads TGTGCCAGCAGCCCGGCGGGGGAAAGGAAAGGCTACACCTTC.